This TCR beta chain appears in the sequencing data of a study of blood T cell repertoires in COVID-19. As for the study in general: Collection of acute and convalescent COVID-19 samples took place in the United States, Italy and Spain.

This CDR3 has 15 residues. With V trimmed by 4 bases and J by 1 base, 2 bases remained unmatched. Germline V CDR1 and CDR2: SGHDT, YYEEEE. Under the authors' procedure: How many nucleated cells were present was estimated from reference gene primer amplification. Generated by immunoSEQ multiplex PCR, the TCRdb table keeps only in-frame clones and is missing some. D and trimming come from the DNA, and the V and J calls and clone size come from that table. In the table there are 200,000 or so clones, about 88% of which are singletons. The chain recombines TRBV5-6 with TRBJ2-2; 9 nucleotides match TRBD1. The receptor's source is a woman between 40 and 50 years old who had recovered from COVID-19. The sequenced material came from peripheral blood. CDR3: CASSPTGGNTGELFF. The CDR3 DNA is TGTGCCAGCAGCCCGACAGGGGGGAACACCGGGGAGCTGTTTTTT.